This T cell receptor beta chain was identified during a study of cytomegalovirus exposure and HLA in healthy donors. Study background: An early data release held about 85 million unique TCRs from HLA-typed donors. Whole-study findings and limits: TCR beta V- and J-gene trimming, according to a later analysis, was linked to a missense DCLRE1C variant. Testing in vitro showed a few CMV-associated chains specific for CMV antigens. Investigators reported 164 TCR beta chains as tied to cytomegalovirus.

This PCR relied on a set of 60 Vbeta primers and 13 Jbeta primers. Generated by immunoSEQ multiplex PCR, the TCRdb table keeps only in-frame clones and is missing some. Its clone listing holds 50,000 or so clones. In the case of this clone: Its antigen is as yet unknown.

The CDR3 runs to 14 residues. Germline-derived CDR1 and CDR2 are MGHDK and SYGVNS. Trimming shortened V by 1 base and J by 10 bases, and 13 bases separated the two germline ends. This TCR derives from a woman aged 18-35 years in good health and CMV-seronegative. The sequencing input was PBMCs. The chain employs TRBV25-1 and TRBJ1-4; weak D call: TRBD1 (5 bases). The CDR3 DNA follows: TGTGCCAGCAGTGAATCGTCTCCCGGGGGAAAACTGTTTTTT. As protein: CASSESSPGGKLFF.